Sequencing of this TCR beta chain was carried out in a study of blood T cell repertoires in COVID-19. Authors' methods: Amplification from reference gene primers served as the basis for estimated nucleated cell counts. TCRdb keeps only in-frame clones here, not all; method: immunoSEQ multiplex PCR. That table gives V, J and clone size, and the DNA gave D and trimming. The sample includes over 45,000 clones, around four fifths of them seen just once. Trimming took 6 bases from V and 4 from J, leaving 18 bases between them. In germline, CDR1 is ENHRY, CDR2 SYGVKD. The CDR3 spans 15 residues. J is TRBJ1-2 and V is TRBV10-3; D perhaps matches TRBD1 (6 bases). Sequencing input: peripheral blood. This sequence originates from a human donor in a cohort sampled during active COVID-19. The CDR3 reads CAIRATQGGSYGYTF. The CDR3 coding sequence is TGTGCCATCAGGGCGACACAGGGTGGGAGCTATGGCTACACCTTC.